Following are 9 T cell receptor beta chains from one sample sequenced in a study of T cell responses to AZD1222 COVID-19 vaccine. Sequencing used immunoSEQ multiplex PCR; TCRdb keeps in-frame clones, though not all of them. The data hold some 150,000 clones, with approximately 91% observed a single time. Specimen: peripheral blood, collected 28 days after the second AZD1222 dose. The receptors were sampled from an adult who received the AZD1222 COVID-19 vaccine.

The chain joins TRBV5-1 to TRBJ1-1; TRBD1 is a possible D gene (5 bases). Germline loops: CDR1 SGHRS, CDR2 YFSETQ. V was cut by 4 bases and J by 3 bases, with 13 bases left in between. This CDR3 contains 14 residues. Here the CDR3 DNA reads TGCGCCAGCAGCCCGAGGCAGGGATACACTGAAGCTTTCTTT. This encodes CASSPRQGYTEAFF.

The chain recombines TRBV10-3 with TRBJ2-1; 9 nucleotides line up with TRBD1. The CDR3 is 14 amino acids. V was pared by 11 bases and J by 6 bases, with 11 bases of the junction left unmatched. Germline-derived CDR1 and CDR2 are ENHRY and SYGVKD. CDR3 residues: CAAKGQGVGNEQFF. The CDR3, as DNA: TGTGCCGCCAAGGGACAGGGAGTTGGCAATGAGCAGTTCTTC.

CDR3 sequence: CASSSGTLSNYGYTF. CDR3 sequence (DNA): TGTGCCAGCAGCTCAGGGACACTTTCTAACTATGGCTACACCTTC. The genes are TRBV7-2 and TRBJ1-2, with D tentatively TRBD1 (6 bases). The length of the CDR3 is 15 residues. Germline V CDR1 and CDR2: SGHTA, FQGNSA. The V and J ends lost 4 bases and 0 bases respectively, with 12 bases between them.

The V and J genes are TRBV7-9 and TRBJ2-7; 7 bases match TRBD1. In germline, CDR1 is SEHNR, CDR2 FQNEAQ (reference sequence). The CDR3 totals 16 residues. The ends lost 5 bases at V and 0 bases at J; junction bases unmatched: 10. In DNA form, the CDR3 reads TGTGCCAGCAGCCCTCTCCAGACAGGGCCCTCCTACGAGCAGTACTTC. Encoded protein: CASSPLQTGPSYEQYF. Looking up the rest from reference TRBV7-9 and TRBJ2-7 gives the full variable domain: DTGVSQNPRHKITKRGQNVTFRCDPISEHNRLYWYRQTLGQGPEFLTYFQNEAQLEKSRLLSDRFSAERPKGSFSTLEIQRTEQGDSAMYLCASSPLQTGPSYEQYFGPGTRLTVT.

The genes are TRBV27 and TRBJ1-1, with D perhaps TRBD1 (5 bases). The CDR3 consists of 14 residues. CDR1 is MNHEY, CDR2 SMNVEV, per germline (reference sequence). The germline V and J ends were trimmed by 0 bases and 6 bases, with 11 bases remaining between them. The CDR3 coding sequence is TGTGCCAGCAGTTTATCGATGGGGGATTCTGAAGCTTTCTTT. This translates into CASSLSMGDSEAFF.

The chain has TRBV9 and TRBJ2-7, with a weak D call TRBD1 (6 bases). Trimming left V 3 bases short and J 3 bases short, with 13 bases between. The CDR3 length is 14 residues. CDR1 is SGDLS and CDR2 is YYNGEE in the germline V gene. This CDR3 is CASSEFPGDYEQYF. The CDR3, as DNA: TGTGCCAGCAGCGAATTCCCAGGGGACTACGAGCAGTACTTC.

The V call is TRBV13, the J call TRBJ1-3, with D perhaps TRBD1 (5 bases). With 1 base removed from V and 3 bases from J, the gap between germline ends came to 10 bases. CDR1 is PRHDT and CDR2 is FYEKMQ in the germline V gene (reference sequence). The CDR3 covers 15 residues. The CDR3 region has the DNA TGTGCCAGCAGCTTAGAGGGGTCTTTTGGAAACACCATATATTTT. It codes for CASSLEGSFGNTIYF.

The chain couples TRBV5-4 to TRBJ2-3; a weak D match, TRBD1 (5 bases). The germline V gene has CDR1 SGHNT and CDR2 YYREEE (reference sequence). Trimming cost V 4 bases and J 5 bases, with 11 bases left between them. This CDR3 is built from 13 residues. The CDR3: CASSPSRGDTQYF. The CDR3, as DNA: TGTGCCAGCAGCCCGTCAAGGGGAGATACGCAGTATTTT.

The genes are TRBV19 and TRBJ1-2; no reliable D call. Deletions cut 3 bases from V and 7 bases from J, with 9 bases between. There are 12 residues in the CDR3. Looked up from germline, CDR1 is LNHDA and CDR2 is SQIVND (reference sequence). In DNA form, the CDR3 reads TGTGCCAGTAGTATGAGTGGTGGTGGCTACACCTTC. This translates into CASSMSGGGYTF.